These 24 T cell receptor beta chains were all obtained from the same sample, sequenced in a study of blood T cells in healthy people across ages. Then a second PCR, running about 6 to 11 cycles, was carried out with a sample-barcoded 5' primer and a J-beta primer mix. Using its own MiXCR run on the 5' RACE reads, TCRdb lists one record per CDR3 protein. The sample yields roughly 2 million distinct CDR3 sequences, approximately 50% seen once. Sequencing was done on a sample of blood. The receptors shown here come from a woman between 40 and 50 years old in good health.

This clonotype was observed once. This chain links TRBV4-1 with TRBJ2-3, with 12 bases identical to TRBD2. CDR3 size: 16 residues. Germline V gene lookup returns CDR1 MGHRA and CDR2 YSYEKL. J lost 4 bases, V lost 4 bases, and 6 bases had no gene match. CDR3 protein: CASSPDLAGGPDTQYF. The CDR3 DNA reads TGCGCCAGCAGCCCCGATCTAGCGGGGGGGCCAGATACGCAGTATTTT.

The J gene is TRBJ2-1, the V gene TRBV5-1; D remains unclear. The V gene's germline CDR1 is SGHRS and CDR2 YFSETQ. The V end was cut by 0 bases, the J end by 0 bases, with 16 bases between. The CDR3 consists of 18 residues. The chain's CDR3 is CASSLGSSTLISYNEQFF. Here the CDR3 DNA reads TGCGCCAGCAGCTTGGGAAGCAGCACCCTGATCTCCTACAATGAGCAGTTCTTC.

The chain has TRBV20-1 and TRBJ2-7, with D possibly being TRBD1 or TRBD2 (5 bases each). The J call may be incorrect, as the DNA end agrees better with TRBJ2-4. The CDR3 spans 12 residues. Germline V gene data show CDR1 as DFQATT and CDR2 as SNEGSKA (reference sequence). The CDR3 loop reads CSARDGLNIQYF. The DNA for the CDR3 is TGCAGTGCTCGGGACGGTTTAAACATTCAGTACTTC.

This clonotype was seen more than once but under ten times. Written as DNA, the CDR3 is TGTGCCAGCAGTTACTCGGGGCAGGGTACGCAGTATTTT. Residues: CASSYSGQGTQYF. The chain employs TRBV6-5 and TRBJ2-3; D may be TRBD1 (5 bases). Trimming left V 0 bases short and J 8 bases short, with 9 bases between. This CDR3 region has 13 residues. Looked up from germline, CDR1 is MNHEY and CDR2 is SVGAGI.

This clonotype came up a few times. This sequence joins TRBV28 and TRBJ2-2; D is ambiguous. There are 15 residues in the CDR3. Trimming removed 2 bases from V and 4 bases from J, with 11 bases in between. Germline loops: CDR1 MDHEN, CDR2 SYDVKM. The CDR3 DNA follows: TGTGCCAGCAGTTTAACGGAAGTGGGCACCGGGGAGCTGTTTTTT. This codes for CASSLTEVGTGELFF.

This clonotype appeared a few times. The chain joins TRBV7-2 to TRBJ2-1; D may be TRBD1 (5 bases). The CDR3 length is 13 residues. V was pared by 5 bases and J by 13 bases, with 18 bases between. CDR1 is SGHTA and CDR2 is FQGNSA in the germline V gene. CDR3 protein: CASSTYRSAVQFF. CDR3 sequence (DNA): TGTGCCAGCAGCACCTACAGGTCCGCGGTTCAGTTCTTC.

This clonotype has a handful of counts. The V gene is TRBV20-1, the J gene TRBJ2-4, with TRBD2 matching 7 bases. The CDR3 sequence is 11 residues long. V trimming: 1 base; J trimming: 14 bases; junction bases outside the gene matches: 5. Germline V lookup: CDR1 DFQATT, CDR2 SNEGSKA (reference sequence). The CDR3 region is CSARAPGTKYF. CDR3 coding DNA: TGCAGTGCTAGAGCACCCGGGACTAAGTACTTC.

The rearrangement uses TRBV18 and TRBJ2-4; D is unclear. With the DNA end fitting TRBJ2-7 better, the J assignment may be wrong. Germline values: CDR1 KGHSH, CDR2 LQKENI. CDR3 length equals 15 residues. CDR3 bases: TGTGCCAGCTCACTTGCCCAGTCTAGTTTTGACGAGCAGTACTTC. It yields the protein CASSLAQSSFDEQYF.

The chain recombines TRBV5-1 with TRBJ2-1, with 7 bases matching TRBD2. Germline assignment: CDR1 SGHRS and CDR2 YFSETQ. The CDR3 extends over 16 amino acids. The junction had 13 bases not matched to a gene; V was cut back by 0 bases and J by 10 bases. The DNA for the CDR3 is TGCGCCAGCAGCTTGGCCTTGGCTAGCGGAGGGTCGGAGCAGTTCTTC. Translation: CASSLALASGGSEQFF. Full variable domain (remainder filled in from reference TRBV5-1 and TRBJ2-1): KAGVTQTPRYLIKTRGQQVTLSCSPISGHRSVSWYQQTPGQGLQFLFEYFSETQRNKGNFPGRFSGRQFSNSRSEMNVSTLELGDSALYLCASSLALASGGSEQFFGPGTRLTVL.

This chain connects TRBV10-2 to TRBJ1-2; tentatively, D is TRBD1 (5 bases). V was cut by 2 bases and J by 4 bases, with 14 bases left in between. This CDR3 has 15 amino acids. Germline loops: CDR1 WSHSY, CDR2 SAAADI. This CDR3 reads CASSEAQVGGYGYTF. CDR3 coding DNA: TGCGCCAGCAGTGAGGCCCAGGTTGGGGGCTATGGCTACACCTTC.

Only a few counts were recorded for this clonotype. V and J are TRBV12-3 or TRBV12-4 and TRBJ2-4; 10 bases match TRBD2. CDR3 length equals 16 residues. The ends lost 6 bases at V and 3 bases at J; junction bases unmatched: 8. The CDR3 DNA reads TGTGCCAGCAGCGTAAAGCGGGGGGGAGGCAAAAACATTCAGTACTTC. Its protein product is CASSVKRGGGKNIQYF.

V gene TRBV27 combines with J gene TRBJ2-3, with 7 bases matching TRBD1. The length of the CDR3 is 16 residues. Germline assignment: CDR1 MNHEY and CDR2 SMNVEV (reference sequence). The J segment lost 0 bases and the V segment lost 3 bases, leaving 6 bases of the junction unmatched. The CDR3 protein is CASSFLPTGSTDTQYF. CDR3 DNA sequence: TGTGCCAGCAGTTTTCTCCCGACAGGGAGCACAGATACGCAGTATTTT.

The chain joins TRBV20-1 to TRBJ2-3; D is uncertain. The CDR3 totals 15 residues. In germline, CDR1 is DFQATT, CDR2 SNEGSKA (reference sequence). Trimming took off 3 bases at V and 2 bases at J, with 15 bases between the two ends. The DNA of the CDR3 is TGCAGTGCTAGTAGCAGACTCGGGCTCACAGATACGCAGTATTTT. Protein: CSASSRLGLTDTQYF.

The chain joins TRBV10-3 to TRBJ1-2, with D tentatively TRBD1 (5 bases). The V gene lost 2 bases and the J gene lost 7 bases, with 17 bases spanning the gap. The CDR3 extends over 15 amino acids. The V gene's germline CDR1 is ENHRY and CDR2 SYGVKD. CDR3 sequence: CAISEIWQGRLGYTF. In DNA form, the CDR3 reads TGTGCCATCAGTGAGATATGGCAGGGAAGGCTTGGCTACACCTTC.

The rearrangement joins TRBV19 to TRBJ2-1; TRBD2 is a possible D gene (5 bases). This CDR3 is 13 amino acids long. CDR1 and CDR2 from the germline V gene are LNHDA and SQIVND (reference sequence). V shed 1 base and J shed 9 bases, with 10 bases lying between them. CDR3 region: CASSIGGRAEQFF. In nucleotides, the CDR3 is TGTGCCAGTAGTATAGGAGGGCGGGCTGAGCAGTTCTTC.

This clonotype occurred a few times. The chain combines TRBV11-1 with TRBJ2-4; the match to TRBD1 covers 8 bases. There are 16 residues in the CDR3. The ends lost 5 bases at V and 0 bases at J; junction bases unmatched: 6. Germline V gives CDR1 SGHAT, CDR2 FQDESV (reference sequence). The CDR3, as DNA: TGTGCCAGCAGCCCACGGGACAGGCTAGCCAAAAACATTCAGTACTTC. Its protein product is CASSPRDRLAKNIQYF. Using reference TRBV11-1 and TRBJ2-4 for the parts outside the CDR3, the full variable domain is EAEVAQSPRYKITEKSQAVAFWCDPISGHATLYWYRQILGQGPELLVQFQDESVVDDSQLPKDRFSAERLKGVDSTLKIQPAELGDSAMYLCASSPRDRLAKNIQYFGAGTRLSVL.

The table lists this clonotype with a few counts. The gene calls are TRBV5-1 and TRBJ2-1; TRBD2 matches at 12 bases. CDR1 is SGHRS, CDR2 YFSETQ, per germline. Unmatched junction bases numbered 6, after V lost 4 bases and J lost 4 bases. The CDR3 is 16 amino acids. The CDR3 protein is CASSPTTSGGYNEQFF. CDR3 sequence (DNA): TGCGCCAGCAGCCCCACGACTAGCGGGGGATACAATGAGCAGTTCTTC.

The V call is TRBV24-1, the J call TRBJ2-1; D is unresolved. The CDR3 contains 15 residues. Germline V gene data show CDR1 as KGHDR and CDR2 as SFDVKD. Deletions cut 0 bases from V and 5 bases from J, with 10 bases between. The CDR3: CATSDLQPGDNEQFF. The CDR3, as DNA: TGTGCCACCAGTGATTTGCAACCTGGGGACAATGAGCAGTTCTTC.

The V and J genes are TRBV2 and TRBJ2-4; D gene unclear. Per the germline V gene, CDR1 is SNHLY and CDR2 is FYNNEI. V lost 3 bases and J lost 3, with 9 bases in between. The CDR3 consists of 14 residues. The chain's CDR3 is CASSDPGNKNIQYF. The CDR3 DNA is TGTGCCAGCAGTGACCCAGGAAACAAAAACATTCAGTACTTC.

CDR3 in amino acids: CASSSLETGELFF. Here the CDR3 DNA reads TGTGCCAGCAGTTCTTTAGAGACCGGGGAGCTGTTTTTT. The chain combines TRBV12-3 or TRBV12-4 with TRBJ2-2; D ambiguous. There are 13 residues in the CDR3. Trimming stripped 4 bases from V and 5 bases from J, with 8 bases between.

As regards this clonotype: The junction does not match germline at one end; this may be a read error. The gene calls are TRBV4-1 and TRBJ2-7; tentatively, D is TRBD1 (6 bases). The CDR3 extends over 14 amino acids. Per the germline V gene, CDR1 is MGHRA and CDR2 is YSYEKL. CDR3 coding DNA: TGCGCCAGCAGGTTGAACAGGGCCGCCTACGAACAGTACTTC. Its translation: CASRLNRAAYEQYF.

J is TRBJ2-6 and V is TRBV4-1, with D hard to call. The CDR3 length is 18 residues. Germline assignment: CDR1 MGHRA and CDR2 YSYEKL. The V end lost 2 bases, the J end lost 1 base, and 15 bases lay between the germline ends. The CDR3 loop is CASSQSNEGKSGANVLTF. Here the CDR3 DNA reads TGCGCCAGCAGCCAAAGCAATGAAGGGAAATCTGGGGCCAACGTCCTGACTTTC.

On this clonotype: Germline is not matched at one junction end, which may reflect a read error. The chain combines TRBV27 with TRBJ1-2; tentative D call: TRBD1 (5 bases). There are 14 residues in the CDR3. Germline CDR1 reads MNHEY; CDR2 reads SMNVEV (reference sequence). The chain's CDR3 is CASSLYGRDYGCTF. The CDR3 nucleotides read TGTGCCAGCAGTTTATACGGCAGGGACTATGGCTGCACCTTC.

The chain couples TRBV20-1 to TRBJ1-2, with 8 positions matching TRBD1. The germline gives CDR1 DFQATT, CDR2 SNEGSKA (reference sequence). V was pared by 5 bases and J by 5 bases, with 13 bases of the junction left unmatched. This CDR3 has 15 residues. This CDR3 is CSARSPGQVFYGYTF. The CDR3 DNA is TGCAGTGCTCGATCACCGGGACAGGTTTTTTATGGCTACACCTTC.